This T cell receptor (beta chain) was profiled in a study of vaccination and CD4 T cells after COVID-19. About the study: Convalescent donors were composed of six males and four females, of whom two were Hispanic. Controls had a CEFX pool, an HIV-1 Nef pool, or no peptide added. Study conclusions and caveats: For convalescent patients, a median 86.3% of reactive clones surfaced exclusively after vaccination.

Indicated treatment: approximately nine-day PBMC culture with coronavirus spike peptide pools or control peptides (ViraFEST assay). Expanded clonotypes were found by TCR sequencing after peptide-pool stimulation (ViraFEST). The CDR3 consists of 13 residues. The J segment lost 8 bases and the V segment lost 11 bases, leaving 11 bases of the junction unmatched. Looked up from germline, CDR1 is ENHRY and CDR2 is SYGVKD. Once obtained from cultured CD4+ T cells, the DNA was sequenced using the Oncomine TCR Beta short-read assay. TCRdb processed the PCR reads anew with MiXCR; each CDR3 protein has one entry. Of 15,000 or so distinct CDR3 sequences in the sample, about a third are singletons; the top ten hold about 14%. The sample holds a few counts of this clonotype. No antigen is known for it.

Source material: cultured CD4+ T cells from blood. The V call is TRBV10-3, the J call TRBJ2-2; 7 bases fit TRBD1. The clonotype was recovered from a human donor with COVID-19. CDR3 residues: CAAKDRVIGELFF. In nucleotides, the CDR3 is TGTGCCGCCAAAGACAGGGTGATTGGGGAGCTGTTTTTT.